This T cell receptor beta chain was found in a study of T-cell memory formation after mild COVID-19. This clonotype has only a few counts. TCRdb processed the 5' RACE reads anew with MiXCR; each CDR3 protein has one entry. The table records around 530,000 distinct CDR3 sequences, 20% to 25% of them present only once. Germline CDR1 is SGHVS and CDR2 is FQNEAQ. V lost 10 bases to trimming and J lost 5 bases; unmatched junction nucleotides: 16. This CDR3 has 16 amino acids. This rearrangement joins TRBV7-8 to TRBJ2-3, with TRBD2 matching 9 bases. The sequence derives from an adult woman who had mild COVID-19 (a few samples of this study predate the infection). Cell type and time point are not known. The sequenced sample was PBMCs or a T cell subset sorted from them (not recorded which). The CDR3 reads CATGDGRGGSIDTQYF. The CDR3 DNA sequence: TGTGCCACCGGAGACGGGCGGGGGGGGTCAATAGATACGCAGTATTTT.